The 12 T cell receptor beta chains below come from one sample, sequenced in a study of cytomegalovirus exposure and HLA in healthy donors. The PCR was carried out with 60 Vbeta primers and 13 Jbeta primers. Here immunoSEQ multiplex PCR was the method, and the copy in TCRdb shows in-frame clones only, minus some. Among about 160,000 clones, 75% to 90% were seen once, and the ten largest hold roughly 1.2%. The sample was PBMCs. The receptors were gathered from a boy between 2 and 10 years old in good health and CMV-seronegative.

The chain combines TRBV7-8 with TRBJ1-3; weak D call: TRBD1 (6 bases). Germline assignment: CDR1 SGHVS and CDR2 FQNEAQ. The CDR3 is 13 residues long. V was clipped by 2 bases and J by 4 bases, with 6 bases between them. As DNA, the CDR3 is TGTGCCAGCAGCTTACAGGGGGGAAACACCATATATTTT. As protein: CASSLQGGNTIYF.

The chain couples TRBV4-1 to TRBJ2-7; TRBD2 aligns across 10 bases. With V trimmed by 0 bases and J by 9 bases, 8 bases remained unmatched. The CDR3 is 15 amino acids. Germline lookup yields CDR1 MGHRA and CDR2 YSYEKL. CDR3 sequence reads: CASSQDPAGGPVQYF. The CDR3 coding sequence is TGCGCCAGCAGCCAAGATCCAGCGGGAGGGCCGGTGCAGTACTTC.

The chain is built from TRBV7-2 and TRBJ2-7; possible D gene TRBD2, 7 bases. Germline CDR1 SGHTA, CDR2 FQGNSA. This CDR3 spans 14 amino acids. Trimming left V 1 base short and J 8 bases short, with 15 bases between. This CDR3 is CASSLGGGDIKQYF. The CDR3 DNA reads TGTGCCAGCAGCTTAGGAGGGGGGGATATCAAGCAGTACTTC.

V is TRBV28 and J is TRBJ2-7; 9 nucleotides line up with TRBD2. The CDR3 runs 15 residues. V lost 2 bases to trimming and J lost 4 bases; unmatched junction nucleotides: 6. The V gene's germline CDR1 is MDHEN and CDR2 SYDVKM. This chain's CDR3 is CASSLVAGATYEQYF. The CDR3 bases are TGTGCCAGCAGTTTAGTAGCGGGAGCAACATACGAGCAGTACTTC.

Only a few counts were recorded for this clone. V gene TRBV20-1 combines with J gene TRBJ2-3; 10 positions match TRBD2. Germline V lookup: CDR1 DFQATT, CDR2 SNEGSKA (reference sequence). The CDR3 is 11 amino acids. V was pared by 6 bases and J by 12 bases, with 6 bases of the junction left unmatched. The DNA of the CDR3 is TGCAGTGCCCTCCAGCGGGAGGGCCAGTATTTT. Translated, it gives CSALQREGQYF.

The gene calls are TRBV2 and TRBJ2-3, with 9 bases lining up with TRBD2. The J segment lost 4 bases and the V segment lost 7 bases, leaving 6 bases of the junction unmatched. The CDR3 is 14 residues long. Germline CDR1 SNHLY, CDR2 FYNNEI. As DNA, the CDR3 is TGTGCCAGCATAGCGGGGGAACCCCCAGATACGCAGTATTTT. This sequence encodes CASIAGEPPDTQYF.

The V call is TRBV7-8, the J call TRBJ2-5; D perhaps matches TRBD2 (5 bases). Germline-derived CDR1 and CDR2 are SGHVS and FQNEAQ. The CDR3 length is 14 residues. Trimming stripped 1 base from V and 4 bases from J, with 10 bases between. CDR3 in DNA: TGTGCCAGCAGCTTAGTACTAGAGGGAGAGACCCAGTACTTC. Amino acid sequence: CASSLVLEGETQYF.

V is TRBV18 and J is TRBJ2-7; D gene uncertain. V gave up 2 bases and J gave up 4 bases, with 15 bases separating them. The length of the CDR3 is 15 residues. The germline CDR1 and CDR2 sequences are KGHSH and LQKENI. The CDR3 DNA is TGTGCCAGCTCACCAGTTCAGGCCCGTGGGTACGAGCAGTACTTC. It specifies CASSPVQARGYEQYF.

The chain links TRBV5-6 to TRBJ2-3; 7 bases fit TRBD2. Losses at the gene ends were 4 bases for V and 2 bases for J; bases not matched to a gene: 7. This CDR3 contains 15 residues. Per germline, CDR1 SGHDT and CDR2 YYEEEE. The CDR3 DNA sequence: TGTGCCAGCAGCCTAGCGGAAAGGGTCACAGATACGCAGTATTTT. Protein: CASSLAERVTDTQYF.

The DNA of the CDR3 is TGTGCCAGCAGCGTAGTTAGTAGCGGGCACAATGAGCAGTTCTTC. Its translation: CASSVVSSGHNEQFF. This rearrangement joins TRBV9 to TRBJ2-1; 7 nucleotides line up with TRBD2. There are 15 residues in the CDR3. Unmatched junction bases numbered 5, after V lost 0 bases and J lost 5 bases. Germline CDR1 SGDLS, CDR2 YYNGEE. The whole variable domain, remainder taken from reference TRBV9 and TRBJ2-1, is DSGVTQTPKHLITATGQRVTLRCSPRSGDLSVYWYQQSLDQGLQFLIQYYNGEERAKGNILERFSAQQFPDLHSELNLSSLELGDSALYFCASSVVSSGHNEQFFGPGTRLTVL.

This clone was observed a single time. This chain joins TRBV5-8 and TRBJ2-3, with TRBD2 identical over 15 bases. Germline-derived CDR1 and CDR2 are SGHTS and YDEGEE. With 6 bases clipped from V and 1 base from J, the junction kept 9 bases outside the gene matches. This CDR3 is built from 18 residues. The CDR3 protein is CASTPWGLAGGGTDTQYF. For the CDR3, the DNA is TGTGCCAGCACTCCCTGGGGACTAGCGGGAGGTGGCACAGATACGCAGTATTTT.

V and J are TRBV7-2 and TRBJ1-2; the D gene is possibly TRBD1 (6 bases). Trimming shortened V by 1 base and J by 0 bases, and 15 bases separated the two germline ends. The CDR3 is 17 residues long. Germline CDR1 reads SGHTA; CDR2 reads FQGNSA. CDR3 sequence: CASSLVLGHRANYGYTF. CDR3 DNA sequence: TGTGCCAGCAGCTTAGTATTGGGACACAGAGCTAACTATGGCTACACCTTC.